The 15 T cell receptor beta chains listed next were all sequenced from one sample in a study of cytomegalovirus exposure and HLA in healthy donors. 60 Vbeta and 13 Jbeta primers were used in PCR. Profiled with immunoSEQ multiplex PCR; TCRdb holds only in-frame clones, not every one. This sample has tens of thousands of clones, with over 70% found just once. Material for sequencing was PBMCs. Receptors originate from a woman in her fifties or sixties in good health and CMV-seropositive.

The chain links TRBV27 to TRBJ2-7; D is possibly TRBD2 (7 bases). The CDR3 contains 15 residues. Germline V gives CDR1 MNHEY, CDR2 SMNVEV (reference sequence). V gave up 6 bases and J gave up 5 bases, with 20 bases separating them. The CDR3 region is CASSPTGWGGHEQYV. The CDR3, as DNA: TGTGCCAGCAGCCCCACAGGCTGGGGGGGCCACGAGCAGTACGTC.

J is TRBJ1-5 and V is TRBV10-3; possibly TRBD1 for D (5 bases). There are 16 residues in the CDR3. Germline values: CDR1 ENHRY, CDR2 SYGVKD. The ends were cut back, 0 bases at V and 1 base at J, with 10 bases in the middle. CDR3 residues: CAISESGRASNQPQHF. The CDR3 coding sequence is TGTGCCATCAGTGAGTCGGGCAGGGCCAGCAATCAGCCCCAGCATTTT.

The chain combines TRBV5-5 with TRBJ1-2; TRBD1 matches at 7 bases. Germline V gene sequence: CDR1 SGHKS, CDR2 YYEKEE (reference sequence). The length of the CDR3 is 14 residues. V was pared by 4 bases and J by 6 bases, with 9 bases of the junction left unmatched. CDR3 DNA sequence: TGTGCCAGCAGCCTAAGACAGGGTGAGGATGGCTACACCTTC. It encodes CASSLRQGEDGYTF.

The chain couples TRBV15 to TRBJ2-2; 8 positions agree with TRBD1. V lost 4 bases and J lost 5; bases outside the gene matches: 12. Germline CDR1 LNHNV, CDR2 YYDKDF (reference sequence). The CDR3 sequence is 17 residues long. The CDR3 reads CATSIGRTGPITGELFF. For the CDR3, the DNA is TGTGCCACCAGCATAGGACGGACAGGGCCTATTACCGGGGAGCTGTTTTTT.

This clone was counted a few times. The chain is built from TRBV2 and TRBJ1-2, with 10 bases fitting TRBD1. CDR1 SNHLY and CDR2 FYNNEI come from the germline V gene. The CDR3 runs 19 residues. V gave up 6 bases and J gave up 0 bases; unmatched junction bases: 16. CDR3 sequence: CASSRWVPGQGRANYGYTF. CDR3 in DNA: TGTGCCAGCAGCCGTTGGGTCCCGGGACAGGGGCGAGCTAACTATGGCTACACCTTC. Using reference TRBV2 and TRBJ1-2 for the parts outside the CDR3, the full variable domain is EPEVTQTPSHQVTQMGQEVILRCVPISNHLYFYWYRQILGQKVEFLVSFYNNEISEKSEIFDDQFSVERPDGSNFTLKIRSTKLEDSAMYFCASSRWVPGQGRANYGYTFGSGTRLTVV.

The J gene is TRBJ2-1, the V gene TRBV29-1; the match to TRBD1 covers 7 bases. CDR3 length equals 17 residues. CDR1 is SQVTM and CDR2 is ANQGSEA in the germline V gene. With 1 base clipped from V and 2 bases from J, the junction kept 11 bases outside the gene matches. The CDR3 nucleotides are TGCAGCGTTGAAGGCCATACCGGGACAGACACCTACAATGAGCAGTTCTTC. It yields the protein CSVEGHTGTDTYNEQFF.

The rearrangement links TRBV5-6 to TRBJ1-4, with 9 bases that match TRBD1. Germline CDR1 is SGHDT and CDR2 is YYEEEE. After removal of 0 bases from V and 7 bases from J, the junction contained 4 bases not matched to a gene. CDR3 length: 15 amino acids. CDR3 sequence (DNA): TGTGCCAGCAGCTTGGAAACAGGGGGCAGTGAAAAACTGTTTTTT. This encodes CASSLETGGSEKLFF.

This clone was seen a single time. In nucleotides, the CDR3 is TGTGCCAGCAGCAAAGATAACAGCCTGGCCCCGCGCGAGCAGTACGTC. Protein sequence: CASSKDNSLAPREQYV. The chain carries TRBV21-1 and TRBJ2-7; the D call in the table, TRBD1, was not verified against the DNA. TRBV21-1 represents a pseudogene. The CDR3 contains 16 residues.

The rearrangement uses TRBV7-9 and TRBJ2-3, with a possible D match to TRBD1 (5 bases). The CDR3 runs to 15 residues. Trimming took off 3 bases at V and 0 bases at J, with 10 bases between the two ends. Germline V lookup: CDR1 SEHNR, CDR2 FQNEAQ (reference sequence). DNA of the CDR3: TGTGCCAGCAGCTTGGGGCGTACGAGCACAGATACGCAGTATTTT. This encodes CASSLGRTSTDTQYF.

This clone came up a few times. This chain links TRBV2 with TRBJ2-2; D remains unclear. Germline V gene data show CDR1 as SNHLY and CDR2 as FYNNEI. The CDR3 extends over 13 amino acids. V lost 7 bases and J lost 1, with 7 bases in between. This chain's CDR3 is CASKAENTGELFF. The CDR3 DNA reads as TGTGCCAGCAAGGCGGAGAACACCGGGGAGCTGTTTTTT.

Remarks on this clone: One end of the junction varies from germline; a read error may be responsible. This chain uses TRBV7-9 with TRBJ1-6; D gene uncertain. CDR1 and CDR2 (germline): SEHNR, FQNEAQ (reference sequence). The CDR3 spans 12 residues. The CDR3 nucleotides read TGTTCCAGCAGCTTAGCCCTTTCACCCCTCCACTTT. Protein product: CSSSLALSPLHF.

With regard to this clone: A read error may explain this, as a much larger clone is one base away. This chain connects TRBV14 to TRBJ1-2, with 8 bases fitting TRBD1. V gave up 4 bases and J gave up 5 bases; unmatched junction bases: 0. Germline V gives CDR1 SGHDN, CDR2 FVKESK. There are 12 residues in the CDR3. The CDR3 nucleotides read TGTGCCAGCAGCCGGACAGGGTATGGCTACACCTTC. This gives the protein CASSRTGYGYTF.

V gene TRBV30 combines with J gene TRBJ2-5; 8 bases align to TRBD2. The germline V gene encodes CDR1 GTSNPN and CDR2 SVGIG (reference sequence). The CDR3 sequence is 12 residues long. The J segment lost 4 bases and the V segment lost 5 bases, leaving 3 bases of the junction unmatched. The DNA of the CDR3 is TGTGCCTGGGATCGGGGGGGAGAGACCCAGTACTTC. This translates into CAWDRGGETQYF.

V gene TRBV10-1 combines with J gene TRBJ2-3; D perhaps matches TRBD1 (5 bases). The V end was cut by 2 bases, the J end by 3 bases, with 6 bases between. The V gene's germline CDR1 is WNHNN and CDR2 SYGVQD (reference sequence). This CDR3 is built from 13 residues. Written as DNA, the CDR3 is TGCGCCAGCAGTGAGAGGGGAACAGATACGCAGTATTTT. This codes for CASSERGTDTQYF.

This clone was detected a few times. The rearrangement joins TRBV2 to TRBJ2-5, with 9 bases identical to TRBD1. V shed 6 bases, J shed 2 bases, and the junction held 4 bases outside the gene matches. The length of the CDR3 is 14 residues. Germline V gene data show CDR1 as SNHLY and CDR2 as FYNNEI. The CDR3 is CASRGTGIQETQYF. The CDR3 bases are TGTGCCAGCAGGGGGACAGGGATTCAAGAGACCCAGTACTTC. The full variable domain, its missing parts supplied by reference TRBV2 and TRBJ2-5, is EPEVTQTPSHQVTQMGQEVILRCVPISNHLYFYWYRQILGQKVEFLVSFYNNEISEKSEIFDDQFSVERPDGSNFTLKIRSTKLEDSAMYFCASRGTGIQETQYFGPGTRLLVL.